The 8 T cell receptor beta chains below were found in one sample sequenced in a study of blood T cell repertoires in COVID-19. Sequencing used immunoSEQ multiplex PCR; TCRdb keeps in-frame clones, though not all of them. The sample carries over 130,000 clones, approximately 84% recorded once. The sequenced material came from peripheral blood. These receptors were taken from a woman aged 55-70 years with acute or convalescent COVID-19.

The V and J genes are TRBV5-5 and TRBJ2-4, with TRBD1 matching 7 bases. The J segment lost 12 bases and the V segment lost 3 bases, leaving 3 bases of the junction unmatched. The length of the CDR3 is 11 residues. Per germline, CDR1 SGHKS and CDR2 YYEKEE (reference sequence). The CDR3 nucleotides are TGTGCCAGCAGCTACCGGGACAGTCAGTACTTC. This translates into CASSYRDSQYF.

The chain combines TRBV10-3 with TRBJ2-5; 10 nucleotides align to TRBD1. Germline V gene data show CDR1 as ENHRY and CDR2 as SYGVKD. V was clipped by 6 bases and J by 1 base; unmatched bases: 5. This CDR3 spans 15 amino acids. As DNA, the CDR3 is TGTGCCATCAGATCGACAGGGGGCGGCCAAGAGACCCAGTACTTC. It is translated as CAIRSTGGGQETQYF.

A single count supports this clone. This chain joins TRBV6-6 and TRBJ1-1; perhaps TRBD1 as D (6 bases). This CDR3 has 15 residues. CDR1 is MNHNY, CDR2 SVGAGI, per germline (reference sequence). Trimming removed 7 bases at V and 4 bases at J, with 19 bases between. CDR3 in amino acids: CASIRGGARGTEAFF. CDR3 coding DNA: TGTGCCAGCATCCGAGGGGGGGCGCGCGGCACTGAAGCTTTCTTT.

This clone was detected only a few times. This chain joins TRBV24-1 and TRBJ2-1; 7 bases are a match to TRBD1. The germline gives CDR1 KGHDR, CDR2 SFDVKD. The CDR3 runs 16 residues. Trimming at V came to 3 bases and at J to 0 bases, leaving 4 bases not matched to a gene. The CDR3 coding sequence is TGTGCCACCAGTGATGTGCAGGGGGACTCCTACAATGAGCAGTTCTTC. It translates to CATSDVQGDSYNEQFF.

The rearrangement links TRBV6-5 to TRBJ2-4, with TRBD2 identical over 8 bases. The germline CDR1 and CDR2 sequences are MNHEY and SVGAGI. The V and J ends lost 5 bases and 4 bases, in that order; junction bases with no gene match: 4. This CDR3 comprises 14 residues. The CDR3 bases are TGTGCCAGCAGTCTAGCGGGCATTAAAAACATTCAGTACTTC. Amino acid sequence: CASSLAGIKNIQYF.

J is TRBJ2-1 and V is TRBV7-9; 7 positions agree with TRBD2. This CDR3 contains 16 residues. Trimming at V came to 4 bases and at J to 2 bases, leaving 8 bases not matched to a gene. The V gene's germline CDR1 is SEHNR and CDR2 FQNEAQ (reference sequence). The CDR3 bases are TGTGCCAGCAGCTCCCCTCTAGCGGAGGCCTACAATGAGCAGTTCTTC. Translating it yields CASSSPLAEAYNEQFF. Full variable domain (outside the CDR3, taken from reference TRBV7-9 and TRBJ2-1): DTGVSQNPRHKITKRGQNVTFRCDPISEHNRLYWYRQTLGQGPEFLTYFQNEAQLEKSRLLSDRFSAERPKGSFSTLEIQRTEQGDSAMYLCASSSPLAEAYNEQFFGPGTRLTVL.

The rearrangement joins TRBV5-4 to TRBJ2-5; D is undetermined. Germline CDR1 SGHNT, CDR2 YYREEE (reference sequence). The V end was cut by 1 base, the J end by 1 base, with 5 bases between. The CDR3 consists of 13 residues. This chain's CDR3 is CASSLTPQETQYF. The CDR3 DNA follows: TGTGCCAGCAGCTTGACACCCCAAGAGACCCAGTACTTC.

V gene TRBV27 combines with J gene TRBJ1-2; 8 nucleotides match TRBD1. V lost 2 bases to trimming and J lost 8 bases; unmatched junction nucleotides: 7. The CDR3 is 14 residues long. Germline V gene lookup returns CDR1 MNHEY and CDR2 SMNVEV (reference sequence). As DNA, the CDR3 is TGTGCCAGCAGTTTAGGACAGGGTTACGTCGGCTACACCTTC. Translation gives CASSLGQGYVGYTF.